The rows below give T cell receptor beta chains drawn from one sample of a study of blood T cells in healthy people across ages. One entry per CDR3 protein results from TCRdb running MiXCR on the 5' RACE reads. Of about 1.1 million distinct CDR3 sequences detected, 30% to 40% appear once; the ten largest clones hold 10% to 15%. Sequencing was carried out using blood. These receptor sequences come from a man between 18 and 35 years old in good health. Each CDR3 is given with its conserved first and last residue. A D gene is named only where the DNA matches it firmly. The size of a clone is reported for some rows only, either as once, few or many, or as a class for expanded clones.

j_call v_call d_call clone_size cdr3_aa cdr3_nt
TRBJ1-1 TRBV5-1 TRBD1 . CASSSNTGGNTEAFF TGCGCCAGCAGCTCAAATACAGGGGGAAACACTGAAGCTTTCTTT
TRBJ2-3 TRBV10-3 TRBD2 few CAIFGGGLRDTQYF TGTGCCATCTTCGGCGGGGGGCTTAGGGATACGCAGTATTTT
TRBJ2-1 TRBV7-9 . once CSSSLDANEQFF TGTTCCAGCAGCTTAGATGCCAATGAGCAGTTCTTC
TRBJ2-1 TRBV27 . . CASSDSQRDNEQFF TGTGCCAGCAGTGACAGCCAGCGGGACAATGAGCAGTTCTTC
TRBJ1-2 TRBV20-1 . . CSARDLTGLYGYTF TGCAGTGCTAGAGATTTGACAGGCCTTTATGGCTACACCTTC
TRBJ1-2 TRBV29-1 . . CSVEKDSGYTF TGCAGCGTTGAGAAAGACAGCGGCTACACCTTC
TRBJ1-1 TRBV7-9 . few CASSTRAMNTEAFF TGTGCCAGCAGCACCAGGGCCATGAACACTGAAGCTTTCTTT
TRBJ2-3 TRBV2 . . CASTRDGFADTQYF TGTGCCAGCACCCGGGACGGGTTCGCAGATACGCAGTATTTT
TRBJ2-7 TRBV21-1 . . CASSNKYCFRDRVYEQYF TGTGCCAGCAGCAATAAGTATTGTTTTCGGGACAGGGTCTACGAGCAGTACTTC
TRBJ2-3 TRBV20-1 . few CSATAPGPGDTQYF TGCAGTGCTACCGCCCCGGGACCCGGAGATACGCAGTATTTT
TRBJ2-3 TRBV7-2 TRBD2 . CTSSLESSGSDTQYF TGTACCAGCAGCTTAGAGAGTAGCGGGTCAGATACGCAGTATTTT
TRBJ1-1 TRBV25-1 TRBD1 . CAGSSPGQPNTEAFF TGTGCCGGCAGTTCCCCGGGACAGCCGAACACTGAAGCTTTCTTT
TRBJ1-4 TRBV14 . . CASSQSQGGEGATNEKLFF TGTGCCAGCAGCCAAAGTCAGGGCGGGGAAGGTGCAACTAATGAAAAACTGTTTTTT
TRBJ2-3 TRBV2 . few CASSEGDRYTDTQYF TGTGCCAGCAGTGAAGGTGACAGATACACAGATACGCAGTATTTT
TRBJ1-6 TRBV3-1 . . CASSPGHGTTYNSPLHF TGTGCCAGCAGCCCCGGTCATGGTACAACCTATAATTCACCCCTCCACTTT